This TCR beta chain was sequenced during a study of shared clonotypes between healthy human individuals. Healthy HIV-negative adults without recent acute infections or vaccinations served as donors. The CDR3 has 17 amino acids. Sequencing used immunoSEQ multiplex PCR; TCRdb keeps in-frame clones, though not all of them. Among over 1.4 million clones listed, roughly 96% were seen once. The sequence came from a man aged 25-40 years in good health. Specimen: naive CD4+ T cells sorted from blood. This sample's subset: CD45RA+ positively selected. This chain links TRBV12-1 with TRBJ2-1; the table's D gene call, TRBD2, was not cross checked with the DNA. TRBV12-1 constitutes a pseudogene. Here the CDR3 DNA reads TGTGCCAGCAGCCCCCTGACTAGCGGCCGACCCTACAATGAGCAGTTCTTC. Translated: CASSPLTSGRPYNEQFF.